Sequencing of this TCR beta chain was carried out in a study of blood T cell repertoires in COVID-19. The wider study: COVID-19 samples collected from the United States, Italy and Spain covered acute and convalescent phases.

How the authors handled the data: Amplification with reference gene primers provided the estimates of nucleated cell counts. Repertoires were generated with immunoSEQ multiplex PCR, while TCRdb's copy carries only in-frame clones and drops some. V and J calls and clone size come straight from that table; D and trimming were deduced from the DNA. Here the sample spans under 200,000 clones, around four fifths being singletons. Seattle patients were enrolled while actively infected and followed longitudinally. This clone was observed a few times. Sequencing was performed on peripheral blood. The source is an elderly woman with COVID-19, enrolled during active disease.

CDR3 sequence reads: CASSPPWGEGLNEQFF. The CDR3 coding sequence is TGTGCCAGCAGCCCACCCTGGGGGGAGGGCCTCAATGAGCAGTTCTTC. This rearrangement joins TRBV7-9 to TRBJ2-1; the match to TRBD2 covers 7 bases. Trimming took 5 bases from V and 6 from J; bases not matched to a gene: 13. This CDR3 is 16 amino acids long. Per the germline V gene, CDR1 is SEHNR and CDR2 is FQNEAQ (reference sequence).